These T cell receptor beta chains were read from a single sample in a study of vaccination effects on CD4 cells after COVID-19. Assay used: immunoSEQ multiplex PCR; TCRdb lists only in-frame clones, some missing. The sample shows tens of thousands of clones, around two thirds of them seen only once. The antigens of these receptors remain unknown. The input for sequencing was CD4+ T cells from PBMCs cultured with HCoV-229E spike peptides, taken before COVID-19 vaccination. The receptor source for this set is a human donor who received a COVID-19 vaccine. The CDR3 runs from the conserved cysteine through the conserved F or W. The D gene is left open where the match is weak. Size is omitted from some rows. Given values are once, few, many or a class for expanded clones.

clone_size	v_call	j_call	d_call	cdr3_aa
medium-sized	TRBV7-7	TRBJ1-4	NA	CASSSGRGSNEKLFF
NA	TRBV29-1	TRBJ1-1	TRBD1	CSVTRQGSTEAFF
NA	TRBV12-3/TRBV12-4	TRBJ2-2	TRBD2	CASSWEGTGELFF
NA	TRBV27	TRBJ1-5	NA	CASSSVGGAQHF
medium-sized	TRBV27	TRBJ2-1	TRBD2	CASSLYALAGNEQFF
NA	TRBV5-1	TRBJ2-3	TRBD2	CASSLLAGSETDTQYF
NA	TRBV3-1/TRBV3-2	TRBJ2-7	NA	CASSQTHEQYF
NA	TRBV29-1	TRBJ2-7	TRBD2	CSVAPGLVDEQYF
NA	TRBV6-5	TRBJ2-5	TRBD1	CASRTGGPGETQYF
once	TRBV6-5	TRBJ1-2	NA	CASLEQSFYYGYTF
NA	TRBV29-1	TRBJ2-2	NA	CSVDRGNTGELFF
NA	TRBV2	TRBJ2-7	NA	CASSSDRSYEQYF
once	TRBV12-3/TRBV12-4	TRBJ1-2	NA	CASTYAVDGYTF
few	TRBV11-3	TRBJ1-1	NA	CASSYKDTEAFF
NA	TRBV7-9	TRBJ2-3	NA	CASSEPGRGTDTQYF
NA	TRBV5-1	TRBJ2-1	TRBD2	CASSLTSGPYNEQFF
NA	TRBV30	TRBJ1-5	NA	CAWSNAANQPQHF
few	TRBV4-1	TRBJ1-6	NA	CASSPSPNSPLHF
NA	TRBV24-1	TRBJ2-6	NA	CATSDSLLSGANVLTF
NA	TRBV2	TRBJ1-2	NA	CASSEMSYGYTF
NA	TRBV5-4	TRBJ2-2	NA	CASSLGRGNTGELFF
few	TRBV18	TRBJ1-1	NA	CASSPGFSNTEAFF
NA	TRBV27	TRBJ2-2	NA	CASSPQPGLSTTFGELFF
NA	TRBV3-1/TRBV3-2	TRBJ1-2	NA	CASSQDWRRPNYGYTF
NA	TRBV5-4	TRBJ2-5	TRBD1	CASSSGTGGSVTQYF
NA	TRBV13	TRBJ1-5	NA	CASSPHRAGGNQPQHF
NA	TRBV27	TRBJ2-7	NA	CASSWGRTPGEQYF
NA	TRBV18	TRBJ2-7	NA	CASSPPGNPYEQYF
NA	TRBV5-6	TRBJ2-5	NA	CASSLIFRGHEETQYF